A selection of T cell receptor beta chains follows, all from one sample in a study of T cells after yellow fever vaccination. TCRdb used MiXCR to reprocess the 5' RACE reads, holding one entry per CDR3 protein. The sample includes just under 600,000 distinct CDR3 sequences, roughly 14% of them seen just once. Sequences were derived from PBMCs, sampled on the day of the yellow fever booster vaccination. These TCRs come from a man aged 30-40 years who received the YFV17D yellow fever vaccine. The CDR3 runs from the conserved cysteine through the conserved F or W. D genes are given only for firm matches. Clone size is given for some rows only: seen once, a few or many times, or a class if the clone is expanded.

clone_size d_call j_call v_call cdr3_aa cdr3_nt
NA NA TRBJ1-2 TRBV2 CASSETRNGYTF TGTGCCAGCAGTGAAACCAGGAACGGCTACACCTTC
NA NA TRBJ1-5 TRBV2 CASRNSNQPQHF TGTGCCAGCAGAAATAGCAATCAGCCCCAGCATTTT
few NA TRBJ2-7 TRBV2 CASKISYEQYF TGTGCCAGCAAAATTTCTTACGAGCAGTACTTC
NA NA TRBJ1-5 TRBV6-7 CASSFTDSTNQPQHF TGTGCCAGCAGTTTCACCGACAGCACAAATCAGCCCCAGCATTTT
few NA TRBJ2-4 TRBV12-3/TRBV12-4 CASSLGELAKNIQYF TGTGCCAGCAGTTTGGGGGAACTAGCCAAAAACATTCAGTACTTC
NA NA TRBJ1-4 TRBV7-9 CASSLWADENEKLFF TGTGCCAGCAGCTTGTGGGCGGATGAAAATGAAAAACTGTTTTTT
NA NA TRBJ2-7 TRBV27 CASSWRASYEQYF TGTGCCAGCAGTTGGCGGGCTTCCTACGAGCAGTACTTC
NA NA TRBJ2-7 TRBV5-1 CASNDAGNEQYF TGCGCCAGCAACGACGCAGGGAACGAGCAGTACTTC
few NA TRBJ2-1 TRBV6-2/TRBV6-3 CASTRKTSPPYNEQFF TGTGCCAGCACCCGCAAAACTAGCCCTCCCTACAATGAGCAGTTCTTC
NA NA TRBJ2-3 TRBV5-1 CASSADLWDTQYF TGCGCCAGCAGCGCCGACTTGTGGGATACGCAGTATTTT
few NA TRBJ1-2 TRBV20-1 CSASDSNYGYTF TGCAGTGCCTCGGACAGCAACTATGGCTACACCTTC
few NA TRBJ2-1 TRBV6-2/TRBV6-3 CASSRPAELSRDEQFF TGTGCCAGCAGCCGGCCGGCGGAATTGAGCAGGGATGAGCAGTTCTTC
few NA TRBJ2-5 TRBV2 CASDRDEETQYF TGTGCCAGCGACCGGGATGAGGAGACCCAGTACTTC
NA TRBD1 TRBJ1-1 TRBV6-2/TRBV6-3 CASSPGQASWVNTEAFF TGTGCCAGCAGCCCCGGACAGGCTTCCTGGGTGAACACTGAAGCTTTCTTT
NA TRBD2 TRBJ2-7 TRBV4-3 CASSLPDSGSSYEQYF TGCGCCAGCAGCCTACCAGATAGCGGGAGCTCCTACGAGCAGTACTTC
NA NA TRBJ1-5 TRBV10-3 CAVQWRVDQPQHF TGTGCCGTCCAGTGGAGGGTTGATCAGCCCCAGCATTTT
NA NA TRBJ2-1 TRBV5-1 CASSLETPSSEQFF TGCGCCAGCAGCTTGGAAACACCTAGCTCTGAGCAGTTCTTC
few NA TRBJ2-2 TRBV12-3/TRBV12-4 CASRSSRVSGELFF TGTGCCAGCAGGTCCTCACGGGTTTCCGGGGAGCTGTTTTTT
NA NA TRBJ1-3 TRBV6-1 CTSREDRRSGNTIYF TGTACCAGCAGGGAGGACAGAAGATCTGGAAACACCATATATTTT
NA NA TRBJ2-5 TRBV12-3/TRBV12-4 CASTLAVQETQYF TGTGCCAGCACTCTAGCAGTCCAAGAGACCCAGTACTTC
NA NA TRBJ2-7 TRBV12-3/TRBV12-4 CASSSGRSHSYEQYF TGTGCCAGCAGTTCAGGACGATCGCACTCCTACGAGCAGTACTTC
NA NA TRBJ2-1 TRBV25-1 CASSSAGYYNEQFF TGTGCCAGCTCCAGTGCGGGGTACTACAATGAGCAGTTCTTC
NA NA TRBJ2-5 TRBV20-1 CSAKRSGKYQETQYF TGCAGTGCTAAGCGGTCAGGGAAGTACCAAGAGACCCAGTACTTC
once TRBD1 TRBJ2-4 TRBV14 CASSLGQGLAKNIQYF TGTGCCAGCAGCCTGGGACAGGGGCTAGCCAAAAACATTCAGTACTTC
many TRBD2 TRBJ2-1 TRBV5-1 CASSLTSGIYNEQFF TGCGCCAGCAGCTTGACTAGCGGGATCTACAATGAGCAGTTCTTC
NA NA TRBJ2-6 TRBV5-1 CASSLAGGSGANVLTF TGCGCCAGCAGCTTGGCTGGGGGCTCTGGGGCCAACGTCCTGACTTTC
few TRBD2 TRBJ2-7 TRBV29-1 CSVGGLAGSEQYF TGCAGCGTTGGGGGACTAGCGGGAAGCGAGCAGTACTTC
few TRBD2 TRBJ2-1 TRBV20-1 CSARDLGLAAYNEQFF TGCAGTGCTAGAGACCTCGGCCTAGCGGCTTACAATGAGCAGTTCTTC
NA NA TRBJ1-6 TRBV27 CASSMTGGSPLHF TGTGCCAGCAGTATGACAGGCGGTTCACCCCTCCACTTT
few NA TRBJ2-7 TRBV20-1 CSARNTDNYEQYF TGCAGTGCCCGGAACACAGATAACTACGAGCAGTACTTC
few NA TRBJ1-2 TRBV27 CASSFGDTYGYTF TGTGCCAGCAGTTTCGGGGACACCTATGGCTACACCTTC
few TRBD2 TRBJ2-2 TRBV15 CATREGLAGTGELFF TGTGCCACCAGAGAAGGACTAGCGGGAACCGGGGAGCTGTTTTTT
many TRBD2 TRBJ2-7 TRBV27 CASNPGLAGGGEQYF TGTGCCAGCAATCCCGGACTAGCGGGAGGGGGCGAGCAGTACTTC
NA NA TRBJ2-3 TRBV10-2 CASRPPGLRTHTQYF TGCGCCAGCAGGCCCCCGGGACTCCGGACGCATACGCAGTATTTT
few NA TRBJ1-2 TRBV20-1 CSVVRGGYGYTF TGCAGTGTTGTCCGGGGTGGCTATGGCTACACCTTC
few TRBD1 TRBJ2-7 TRBV28 CGAGTGNHEQYF TGTGGTGCCGGGACAGGGAATCACGAGCAGTACTTC
few NA TRBJ2-7 TRBV27 CASSLRISYEQYF TGTGCCAGCAGTTTAAGGATTTCCTACGAGCAGTACTTC
many NA TRBJ2-7 TRBV5-1 CASSLSPGPYEQYF TGCGCCAGCAGCTTAAGTCCGGGTCCCTACGAGCAGTACTTC
many NA TRBJ2-4 TRBV1 CTSSRSSGTDKNIQYF TGCACCAGCAGCCGTTCTTCCGGGACAGATAAAAACATTCAGTACTTC
many TRBD1 TRBJ2-5 TRBV12-3/TRBV12-4 CASSPRTGSFQETQYF TGTGCCAGCAGTCCCAGGACAGGGAGTTTCCAAGAGACCCAGTACTTC
once TRBD2 TRBJ2-1 TRBV20-1 CSLTQGLVLGEQFF TGCAGTCTAACTCAGGGACTAGTGCTCGGGGAGCAGTTCTTC
few NA TRBJ2-5 TRBV4-1 CASSQGDGQETQYF TGCGCCAGCAGCCAAGGTGACGGGCAAGAGACCCAGTACTTC
NA TRBD2 TRBJ2-1 TRBV5-5 CASSLHLAGDNEQFF TGTGCCAGCAGCTTGCATCTAGCGGGGGACAATGAGCAGTTCTTC
few TRBD2 TRBJ2-4 TRBV30 CAWSRAIGREQGKNIQYF TGTGCCTGGAGTAGAGCTATAGGGAGGGAGCAAGGCAAAAACATTCAGTACTTC
NA TRBD2 TRBJ2-2 TRBV20-1 CSARPISGRKTGELFF TGCAGTGCTAGACCTATTAGCGGGAGAAAGACCGGGGAGCTGTTTTTT
few NA TRBJ2-7 TRBV6-5 CASSYLRDFPSVSYEQYF TGTGCCAGCAGTTACCTTCGAGACTTTCCTAGCGTATCCTACGAGCAGTACTTC
few NA TRBJ1-2 TRBV12-3/TRBV12-4 CASSSASELTF TGTGCCAGCTCTTCGGCGTCAGAGCTAACCTTC
NA TRBD1 TRBJ2-7 TRBV7-9 CASSSMRDRWDEQYF TGTGCCAGCAGCTCAATGAGGGACAGGTGGGACGAGCAGTACTTC
NA TRBD2 TRBJ2-1 TRBV20-1 CSAPTGTSGSNEQFF TGCAGTGCTCCCACCGGGACTAGCGGGAGCAATGAGCAGTTCTTC
few NA TRBJ2-5 TRBV27 CASTLSGAQYF TGTGCCAGCACACTATCTGGGGCCCAGTACTTC
NA TRBD1 TRBJ1-6 TRBV7-2 CASSLRDSFSSPLHF TGTGCCAGCAGCCTCCGGGACAGCTTTTCCTCACCCCTCCACTTT
few TRBD1 TRBJ2-7 TRBV27 CASSIDRGYEQYF TGTGCCAGCAGCATAGACAGGGGCTACGAGCAGTACTTC
few NA TRBJ2-3 TRBV7-2 CASSLVVGYTDTQYF TGTGCCAGCAGCTTAGTTGTAGGGTACACAGATACGCAGTATTTT
few NA TRBJ1-2 TRBV5-1 CASSLVVDSYGYTF TGCGCCAGCAGCTTGGTTGTGGACAGCTATGGCTACACCTTC
NA NA TRBJ1-5 TRBV2 CASSFLVSQDYSNQPQHF TGTGCCAGCAGTTTCTTAGTAAGTCAGGATTATAGCAATCAGCCCCAGCATTTT
NA NA TRBJ2-7 TRBV27 CASMRTKPTRSYEQYF TGTGCCAGCATGCGTACGAAACCAACGAGATCCTACGAGCAGTACTTC
few NA TRBJ1-1 TRBV5-1 CASSGNRADTEAFF TGCGCCAGCAGCGGGAACAGGGCTGACACTGAAGCTTTCTTT